The 22 T cell receptor beta chains below all came from one sample that was sequenced in a study of blood T cell repertoires in COVID-19. TCRdb's table, derived via immunoSEQ multiplex PCR, lists solely in-frame clones and lacks some. Of fewer than 300,000 clones detected, just over 85% appear once; the ten largest clones hold less than 20%. The material sequenced was PBMCs or T cells enriched from blood (not recorded which). The receptors come from a man younger than 35 who had recovered from COVID-19.

The chain has TRBV19 and TRBJ1-4; D may be TRBD1 (6 bases). V lost 5 bases to trimming and J lost 5 bases, with 21 bases between them. The CDR3 extends over 17 amino acids. Germline V gene sequence: CDR1 LNHDA, CDR2 SQIVND (reference sequence). The CDR3 is CASSFRGADGRNEKLFF. CDR3 DNA: TGTGCCAGTAGTTTCCGGGGGGCTGACGGAAGAAATGAAAAACTGTTTTTT.

The gene calls are TRBV9 and TRBJ2-1, with TRBD2 matching over 8 bases. The germline V gene encodes CDR1 SGDLS and CDR2 YYNGEE. The CDR3 is 14 residues long. Germline trimming cut 9 bases from V and 4 bases from J; bases unmatched to any gene: 9. The DNA for the CDR3 is TGTGCCACTTCGACTAGCGAAGGGTACAATGAGCAGTTCTTC. Translating it yields CATSTSEGYNEQFF.

The sample holds a few counts of this clone. The CDR3 DNA reads TGTGCTAGTGGGTTAGCGGGAGCGTGGGAGCAGTACTTC. It is translated as CASGLAGAWEQYF. The chain is built from TRBV12-5 and TRBJ2-7; 9 nucleotides line up with TRBD2. V dropped 6 bases and J dropped 7; count of bases not matched to a gene: 7. Germline V gene sequence: CDR1 LGHNT, CDR2 FRNRAP. This CDR3 spans 13 amino acids.

This clone has a single count. The rearrangement joins TRBV6-5 to TRBJ2-3; tentatively, D is TRBD2 (5 bases). The CDR3 spans 14 residues. CDR1 and CDR2 (germline): MNHEY, SVGAGI. V was shortened by 5 bases and J by 5 bases, with 14 bases between the two germline ends. CDR3 DNA sequence: TGTGCCAGCAGTCTCGGAGCGGACCGAGATACGCAGTATTTT. It is translated as CASSLGADRDTQYF.

The chain couples TRBV11-3 to TRBJ2-1; 10 bases agree with TRBD2. The CDR3 is made up of 17 amino acids. Germline lookup yields CDR1 SGHNT and CDR2 YENEEA. Trimming removed 1 base from V and 8 bases from J; junction bases left unmatched: 11. The CDR3: CASSLVRLAGEIDEQFF. CDR3 DNA sequence: TGTGCCAGCAGCTTAGTTCGCCTAGCGGGAGAAATAGATGAGCAGTTCTTC. Full variable domain (remainder filled in from reference TRBV11-3 and TRBJ2-1): EAGVVQSPRYKIIEKKQPVAFWCNPISGHNTLYWYLQNLGQGPELLIRYENEEAVDDSQLPKDRFSAERLKGVDSTLKIQPAELGDSAVYLCASSLVRLAGEIDEQFFGPGTRLTVL.

CDR3 nucleotides: TGTGCCAGCGTCCGGGACAGTAACTATGGCTACACCTTC. Amino acid sequence: CASVRDSNYGYTF. V usage is TRBV12-3 or TRBV12-4 and J usage is TRBJ1-2; TRBD1 matches at 7 bases. The CDR3 runs to 13 residues. V lost 8 bases and J lost 1; bases outside the gene matches: 4.

As for this clone: The same CDR3 can be traced to other DNA sequences in this sample. V usage is TRBV6-5 and J usage is TRBJ2-7, with 11 bases identical to TRBD2. Looked up from germline, CDR1 is MNHEY and CDR2 is SVGAGI. V lost 6 bases and J lost 4; bases outside the gene matches: 2. This CDR3 comprises 13 residues. CDR3 in amino acids: CASRGTSGYEQYF. CDR3 in DNA: TGTGCCAGCAGGGGGACTAGCGGATACGAGCAGTACTTC.

V gene TRBV30 combines with J gene TRBJ2-7; TRBD2 matches at 8 bases. Germline CDR1 is GTSNPN and CDR2 is SVGIG (reference sequence). The V gene end was trimmed by 5 bases and the J gene end by 4 bases; junction bases not matched to a gene: 7. The CDR3 runs 13 residues. The CDR3 reads CAWAAGGQYEQYF. The CDR3 bases are TGTGCCTGGGCGGCGGGGGGACAATACGAGCAGTACTTC.

In its sample, this clone was seen a few times. The chain couples TRBV20-1 to TRBJ2-1, with 12 bases aligning to TRBD2. V shed 3 bases and J 1 base; nucleotides not matched to a gene: 4. This CDR3 is built from 16 residues. The germline CDR1 and CDR2 sequences are DFQATT and SNEGSKA (reference sequence). This CDR3 reads CSASELAGGSYNEQFF. The CDR3 DNA reads TGCAGTGCTAGTGAACTAGCGGGAGGTTCCTACAATGAGCAGTTCTTC.

The gene calls are TRBV3-1 (or the pseudogene TRBV3-2) and TRBJ2-1, with D possibly matching TRBD1 (6 bases). V was shortened by 0 bases and J by 2 bases, with 11 bases between the two germline ends. CDR3 size: 16 residues. CDR1 LGHDT and CDR2 YNNKEL come from the germline V gene (reference sequence). CDR3 sequence: CASSQDLQGPYNEQFF. CDR3 sequence (DNA): TGTGCCAGCAGCCAAGATCTTCAGGGGCCCTACAATGAGCAGTTCTTC.

This sequence joins TRBV10-1 and TRBJ1-5; D is uncertain. Germline lookup yields CDR1 WNHNN and CDR2 SYGVQD (reference sequence). This CDR3 contains 17 residues. Trimming cost V 7 bases and J 0 bases, with 19 bases left between them. CDR3 coding DNA: TGCGCCAGCATTTCGAGGCCCGATGCGGGTAGCAATCAGCCCCAGCATTTT. Translation gives CASISRPDAGSNQPQHF.

The gene calls are TRBV10-3 and TRBJ1-5; D is unclear. Germline lookup yields CDR1 ENHRY and CDR2 SYGVKD. The V and J ends lost 3 bases and 1 base respectively, with 7 bases between them. The CDR3 covers 14 residues. The CDR3 loop reads CAISDRESNQPQHF. The CDR3 nucleotides read TGTGCCATCAGTGATCGGGAAAGCAATCAGCCCCAGCATTTT.

This clone was seen more than once but under ten times. The CDR3 nucleotides are TGTGCCAGCAAGTCGGGGGGCCGAGGCAATCAGCCCCAGCATTTT. Amino acid sequence: CASKSGGRGNQPQHF. This chain links TRBV28 with TRBJ1-5; possibly TRBD1 for D (6 bases). This CDR3 has 15 amino acids. Germline V lookup: CDR1 MDHEN, CDR2 SYDVKM. Trimming removed 7 bases from V and 2 bases from J, with 15 bases in between.

The CDR3 sequence is CASSRGVTGYEQYF. As DNA, the CDR3 is TGTGCCAGTAGTCGGGGGGTGACCGGGTACGAGCAGTACTTC. The chain joins TRBV19 to TRBJ2-7; 7 bases are shared with TRBD2. The germline gives CDR1 LNHDA, CDR2 SQIVND (reference sequence). Trimming at V came to 5 bases and at J to 4 bases, leaving 8 bases not matched to a gene. There are 14 residues in the CDR3.

The V and J genes are TRBV18 and TRBJ2-7; 13 positions match TRBD2. The CDR3 loop spans 17 amino acids. Germline-derived CDR1 and CDR2 are KGHSH and LQKENI. Trimming at V came to 3 bases and at J to 5 bases, leaving 10 bases not matched to a gene. CDR3 region: CASSPQLAGGRRDEQYF. The CDR3 bases are TGTGCCAGCTCACCCCAACTAGCGGGGGGGCGTAGGGACGAGCAGTACTTC.

The chain carries TRBV5-1 and TRBJ2-1; 9 bases are shared with TRBD2. V lost 2 bases to trimming and J lost 5 bases; unmatched junction nucleotides: 8. The CDR3 covers 16 residues. The V gene's germline CDR1 is SGHRS and CDR2 YFSETQ. The CDR3 nucleotides are TGCGCCAGCAGCTTAGTCGCGGGAGGGTTCCACAATGAGCAGTTCTTC. Protein product: CASSLVAGGFHNEQFF.

This rearrangement joins TRBV7-9 to TRBJ2-5, with 9 bases lining up with TRBD1. V dropped 2 bases and J dropped 3; count of bases not matched to a gene: 1. Germline V gene data show CDR1 as SEHNR and CDR2 as FQNEAQ (reference sequence). The CDR3 has 14 residues. The CDR3 spells CASSLWDREETQYF. CDR3 DNA sequence: TGTGCCAGCAGCTTATGGGACAGGGAAGAGACCCAGTACTTC. Supplemented by reference TRBV7-9 and TRBJ2-5, the full variable domain reads DTGVSQNPRHKITKRGQNVTFRCDPISEHNRLYWYRQTLGQGPEFLTYFQNEAQLEKSRLLSDRFSAERPKGSFSTLEIQRTEQGDSAMYLCASSLWDREETQYFGPGTRLLVL.

The chain recombines TRBV30 with TRBJ1-3; tentatively, D is TRBD1 (6 bases). Germline CDR1 and CDR2: GTSNPN and SVGIG (reference sequence). V was cut by 0 bases and J by 0 bases, with 18 bases left in between. This CDR3 has 18 residues. CDR3 in amino acids: CAWSVRQGIQDSGNTIYF. CDR3 DNA sequence: TGTGCCTGGAGTGTAAGGCAGGGGATCCAGGACTCTGGAAACACCATATATTTT.

The rearrangement uses TRBV5-1 and TRBJ2-3, with a weak D call TRBD2 (5 bases). The CDR3 is made up of 13 amino acids. Germline values: CDR1 SGHRS, CDR2 YFSETQ. The germline V and J ends were trimmed by 1 base and 4 bases, with 7 bases remaining between them. CDR3: CASSLSGADTQYF. CDR3 DNA sequence: TGCGCCAGCAGCTTGTCCGGGGCAGATACGCAGTATTTT.

CDR3 sequence: CASSPYSWQGNTGELFF. The CDR3 region has the DNA TGTGCCAGCTCACCATACTCTTGGCAGGGTAACACCGGGGAGCTGTTTTTT. The chain recombines TRBV18 with TRBJ2-2; a possible D gene is TRBD1 (5 bases). CDR1 is KGHSH, CDR2 LQKENI, per germline. The CDR3 has 17 residues. V was shortened by 2 bases and J by 2 bases, with 15 bases between the two germline ends.

This clone was picked up one time. The CDR3 loop reads CASSWKLADYNEQFF. In nucleotides, the CDR3 is TGTGCCAGCAGCTGGAAGCTAGCGGACTACAATGAGCAGTTCTTC. V is TRBV5-4 and J is TRBJ2-1; the match to TRBD2 covers 7 bases. J gave up 3 bases and V 3 bases, and 6 bases lay outside the gene matches. This CDR3 is built from 15 residues. The V gene's germline CDR1 is SGHNT and CDR2 YYREEE (reference sequence). Together with reference TRBV5-4 and TRBJ2-1, the CDR3 gives the full variable domain: ETGVTQSPTHLIKTRGQQVTLRCSSQSGHNTVSWYQQALGQGPQFIFQYYREEENGRGNFPPRFSGLQFPNYSSELNVNALELDDSALYLCASSWKLADYNEQFFGPGTRLTVL.

As to this clone: A single base separates this from a much larger clone, so it may be a read error. The sample has other DNA sequences that encode this CDR3 too. This chain joins TRBV25-1 and TRBJ2-2, with a possible D match to TRBD2 (6 bases). The CDR3 is 13 residues long. Germline loops: CDR1 MGHDK, CDR2 SYGVNS. The V and J ends lost 4 bases and 3 bases respectively, with 6 bases between them. The CDR3 sequence: CASSAGDTGELFF. The CDR3 DNA reads TGTGCCAGCAGTGCGGGGGACACCGGGGAGCTGTTTTTT.